This is a list of T cell receptor beta chains from one sample in a study of T-cell memory formation after mild COVID-19. TCRdb re-called the 5' RACE reads through MiXCR, storing one row per CDR3 protein. Among under 600,000 distinct CDR3 sequences listed, less than 25% were seen once. Sequenced material: PBMCs or a T cell subset sorted from them (not recorded which). The receptors come from an adult woman who had mild COVID-19 (a few samples of this study predate the infection). Cell type and time point are not known. Both conserved end residues are part of each CDR3. D genes are given only for firm matches. A clone size is listed for some rows: how often the clone was seen (once, few, many), or a class if it is expanded.

D: TRBD2
V: TRBV6-2/TRBV6-3
size: .
J: TRBJ2-5
DNA: TGTGCCAGCATCGGGACTAGGGGACCCAAACAAGAGACCCAGTACTTC
CDR3: CASIGTRGPKQETQYF

D: .
V: TRBV5-1
size: few
J: TRBJ2-2
DNA: TGCGCCAGCAGCTTAGGACGGCCGAACACCGGGGAGCTGTTTTTT
CDR3: CASSLGRPNTGELFF

D: TRBD1
V: TRBV18
size: .
J: TRBJ1-1
DNA: TGTGCCAGCTCACCGAGCAGGGGGCTCACTGAAGCTTTCTTT
CDR3: CASSPSRGLTEAFF

D: .
V: TRBV9
size: .
J: TRBJ2-3
DNA: TGTGCCAGCAGCTCCAGTCCCGGGGCGGCAGATACGCAGTATTTT
CDR3: CASSSSPGAADTQYF

D: .
V: TRBV6-2/TRBV6-3
size: once
J: TRBJ2-5
DNA: TGTGCCAGCAGTTACGCGGGCACCCAAGAGACCCAGTACTTC
CDR3: CASSYAGTQETQYF

D: TRBD1
V: TRBV7-9
size: few
J: TRBJ2-7
DNA: TGTGCCAGCGGTCGAGGGACAGCCTCCTACGAGCAGTACTTC
CDR3: CASGRGTASYEQYF

D: TRBD1
V: TRBV12-3/TRBV12-4
size: .
J: TRBJ2-6
DNA: TGTGCCAGCAGATCCGGGACAGGGCGCCCCGGGGCCAACGTCCTGACTTTC
CDR3: CASRSGTGRPGANVLTF

D: .
V: TRBV5-6
size: few
J: TRBJ2-1
DNA: TGTGCCAGCAGCTCCTCGGGACCGCTCGGGAATGAGCAGTTCTTC
CDR3: CASSSSGPLGNEQFF

D: .
V: TRBV29-1
size: few
J: TRBJ2-1
DNA: TGCCAAATCCGGATCTCTAATTACAATGAGCAGTTCTTC
CDR3: CQIRISNYNEQFF

D: .
V: TRBV5-5
size: .
J: TRBJ1-2
DNA: TGTGCCAGCAGCTTGGAGGCCAGGGTCCCTGGCTACACCTTC
CDR3: CASSLEARVPGYTF

D: .
V: TRBV6-5
size: few
J: TRBJ1-1
DNA: TGTGCCAGCAGTAAATGGACGGTGAACACTGAAGCTTTCTTT
CDR3: CASSKWTVNTEAFF

D: TRBD2
V: TRBV6-5
size: .
J: TRBJ2-3
DNA: TGTGCCAGCCTTAGCGGGGTAGACACAGATACGCAGTATTTT
CDR3: CASLSGVDTDTQYF

D: .
V: TRBV19
size: .
J: TRBJ2-1
DNA: TGTGCCAGTATCGGCACGGGTTGGAATGAGCAGTTCTTC
CDR3: CASIGTGWNEQFF